The rows below give T cell receptor beta chains drawn from one sample of a study of T cell responses to AZD1222 COVID-19 vaccine. Generated by immunoSEQ multiplex PCR, the TCRdb table keeps only in-frame clones and is missing some. The sample has about 150,000 clones; around 95% are singletons. Sequences were derived from peripheral blood, sampled on day 0 of AZD1222 vaccination. All receptors come from an adult in good health. CDR3s include the opening cysteine and the closing phenylalanine or tryptophan. A D gene is named only where the DNA matches it firmly. Part of the rows lack a size; the others show once, few, many or a class for expanded clones.

j_call | clone_size | d_call | v_call | cdr3_aa | cdr3_nt
TRBJ1-2 | - | TRBD1 | TRBV6-5 | CASSYSQGDRRGYTF | TGTGCCAGCAGTTACTCGCAAGGGGACAGAAGAGGCTACACCTTC
TRBJ2-5 | - | - | TRBV7-9 | CASSRQETQYF | TGTGCCAGCAGCAGACAAGAGACCCAGTACTTC
TRBJ2-3 | - | TRBD1 | TRBV3-1/TRBV3-2 | CASSFRQGRDTQYF | TGTGCCAGCAGCTTCCGACAGGGGAGGGATACGCAGTATTTT
TRBJ2-6 | - | TRBD1 | TRBV5-8 | CASTAFTGTGISGANVLTF | TGTGCCAGCACCGCATTTACCGGGACAGGGATCTCTGGGGCCAACGTCCTGACTTTC
TRBJ1-2 | - | TRBD1 | TRBV6-2/TRBV6-3 | CASSSTGDGYTF | TGTGCCAGCAGTTCGACAGGGGACGGCTACACCTTC
TRBJ1-6 | - | - | TRBV5-1 | CASSFHAGAVSSPLHF | TGCGCCAGCAGCTTCCATGCAGGGGCTGTCAGTTCACCCCTCCACTTT
TRBJ2-3 | - | - | TRBV2 | CASTGTPIPTDTQYF | TGTGCCAGCACCGGAACCCCGATCCCCACAGATACGCAGTATTTT
TRBJ2-1 | - | - | TRBV15 | CATSSRSGPPYNEQFF | TGTGCCACCAGCAGCCGTAGCGGCCCCCCCTACAATGAGCAGTTCTTC
TRBJ1-1 | - | - | TRBV5-1 | CASSLAGFTEAFF | TGCGCCAGCAGCTTGGCAGGGTTCACTGAAGCTTTCTTT
TRBJ1-5 | - | - | TRBV28 | CASSFRLGGNQPQHF | TGTGCCAGCAGTTTTCGCTTAGGGGGCAATCAGCCCCAGCATTTT
TRBJ1-1 | - | - | TRBV7-9 | CASSFNPMTEAFF | TGTGCCAGCAGCTTTAATCCAATGACTGAAGCTTTCTTT
TRBJ1-2 | once | TRBD1 | TRBV5-6 | CASSLTGVQGGYTF | TGTGCCAGCAGCTTGACAGGGGTTCAGGGTGGCTACACCTTC
TRBJ1-4 | - | TRBD1 | TRBV3-1/TRBV3-2 | CASSHTRGREKLFF | TGTGCCAGCAGCCATACAAGGGGGCGGGAAAAACTGTTTTTT
TRBJ2-5 | once | TRBD2 | TRBV5-1 | CASSTRTSGYQETQYF | TGCGCCAGCAGCACCCGGACTAGCGGTTACCAAGAGACCCAGTACTTC
TRBJ1-5 | - | - | TRBV3-1/TRBV3-2 | CASSQTTGYQPQHF | TGTGCCAGCAGCCAGACCACAGGGTATCAGCCCCAGCATTTT
TRBJ1-4 | - | - | TRBV15 | CATSRDPQGSNEKLFF | TGTGCCACCAGCAGAGATCCACAGGGCAGTAATGAAAAACTGTTTTTT
TRBJ2-3 | - | - | TRBV7-3 | CASSSPTGSIVDTQYF | TGTGCCAGCAGCTCCCCGACTGGGAGCATCGTAGATACGCAGTATTTT
TRBJ1-1 | - | - | TRBV7-8 | CASSTRTGNTEAFF | TGTGCCAGCAGCACTCGGACGGGGAACACTGAAGCTTTCTTT
TRBJ1-6 | - | - | TRBV19 | CASKGLGNSPLHF | TGTGCCAGTAAGGGGCTCGGAAATTCACCCCTCCACTTT
TRBJ2-5 | - | - | TRBV29-1 | CSVAPVLQETQYF | TGCAGCGTTGCGCCGGTATTACAAGAGACCCAGTACTTC
TRBJ2-3 | - | - | TRBV19 | CASSIDPGTDTQYF | TGTGCCAGTAGTATAGACCCCGGCACAGATACGCAGTATTTT
TRBJ1-6 | - | - | TRBV7-8 | CASSLTLSYNSPLHF | TGTGCCAGCAGCTTAACACTCTCCTATAATTCACCCCTCCACTTT
TRBJ2-1 | - | TRBD2 | TRBV5-1 | CASSLAGGGYNEQFF | TGCGCCAGCAGCTTGGCTGGGGGGGGTTACAATGAGCAGTTCTTC
TRBJ1-6 | many | TRBD1 | TRBV6-5 | CASSRDSERSPLHF | TGTGCCAGCAGCCGGGACAGCGAACGATCACCCCTCCACTTT
TRBJ1-2 | - | - | TRBV18 | CASSPRENYGYTF | TGTGCCAGCTCACCAAGGGAGAACTATGGCTACACCTTC
TRBJ1-6 | once | TRBD1 | TRBV10-3 | CAISVTTGLTYNSPLHF | TGTGCCATCAGTGTGACGACAGGGTTGACCTATAATTCACCCCTCCACTTT
TRBJ2-2 | - | TRBD1 | TRBV28 | CASRPVQGAWTGELFF | TGTGCCAGCAGGCCGGTACAGGGGGCATGGACCGGGGAGCTGTTTTTT
TRBJ2-2 | - | TRBD2 | TRBV10-3 | CATLQGGSTGELFF | TGTGCCACCCTCCAGGGCGGGAGCACCGGGGAGCTGTTTTTT
TRBJ1-5 | - | - | TRBV5-4 | CASIKDGIESNQPQHF | TGTGCCAGCATCAAGGACGGCATTGAAAGCAATCAGCCCCAGCATTTT
TRBJ2-3 | - | - | TRBV28 | CASSSGRNTQYF | TGTGCCAGCAGTTCGGGGCGAAATACGCAGTATTTT
TRBJ2-2 | - | TRBD2 | TRBV3-1/TRBV3-2 | CASSRSSGATGELFF | TGTGCCAGCAGCCGATCTAGCGGGGCCACCGGGGAGCTGTTTTTT
TRBJ2-2 | - | TRBD1 | TRBV5-8 | CASDIGQGTGELFF | TGTGCCAGCGATATAGGACAGGGGACCGGGGAGCTGTTTTTT
TRBJ1-1 | - | - | TRBV18 | CASSQAGNTEAFF | TGTGCCAGCTCACAAGCAGGGAACACTGAAGCTTTCTTT
TRBJ1-1 | - | - | TRBV19 | CASSRTVNTEAFF | TGTGCCAGTAGTAGGACAGTGAACACTGAAGCTTTCTTT
TRBJ2-5 | - | TRBD1 | TRBV2 | CASSGDRLETQYF | TGTGCCAGCAGTGGGGACAGACTGGAGACCCAGTACTTC
TRBJ2-2 | - | - | TRBV19 | CASSIDLATGSFGELFF | TGTGCCAGTAGTATAGATCTAGCCACAGGTAGCTTCGGGGAGCTGTTTTTT
TRBJ1-6 | - | TRBD1 | TRBV10-3 | CAISEPGQGGNSPLHF | TGTGCCATCAGTGAGCCGGGACAGGGGGGAAATTCACCCCTCCACTTT
TRBJ1-2 | - | TRBD1 | TRBV18 | CASSSGTGGSYGYTF | TGTGCCAGCTCTTCCGGGACAGGGGGCAGCTATGGCTACACCTTC
TRBJ2-1 | - | TRBD2 | TRBV27 | CASSSGLAAFNEQFF | TGTGCCAGCAGCTCCGGACTAGCTGCCTTCAATGAGCAGTTCTTC
TRBJ1-3 | - | - | TRBV7-9 | CASSRSVFSGNTIYF | TGTGCCAGCAGCCGTTCGGTATTTTCTGGAAACACCATATATTTT
TRBJ1-5 | - | - | TRBV6-5 | CASSYSPVSNQPQHF | TGTGCCAGCAGTTACTCCCCAGTTAGCAATCAGCCCCAGCATTTT
TRBJ2-5 | - | - | TRBV5-4 | CASSRKLERGETQYF | TGTGCCAGCAGTAGGAAACTAGAAAGGGGGGAGACCCAGTACTTC
TRBJ2-1 | - | TRBD2 | TRBV29-1 | CSVEMGLAGGGGQFF | TGCAGCGTTGAAATGGGACTAGCGGGAGGGGGCGGGCAGTTCTTC
TRBJ1-6 | - | - | TRBV6-2/TRBV6-3 | CASSYSLLREDSPLHF | TGTGCCAGCAGTTACTCACTACTCAGGGAAGATTCACCCCTCCACTTT
TRBJ2-3 | - | - | TRBV30 | CAWSVLGGSTDTQYF | TGTGCCTGGAGTGTATTGGGGGGTAGCACAGATACGCAGTATTTT
TRBJ1-2 | once | TRBD1 | TRBV9 | CASSGTGWANYGYTF | TGTGCCAGCAGCGGGACAGGGTGGGCTAACTATGGCTACACCTTC
TRBJ2-5 | - | TRBD2 | TRBV7-9 | CASSSLPGGTSETQYF | TGTGCCAGCAGCTCGTTACCGGGAGGGACGAGCGAGACCCAGTACTTC
TRBJ1-1 | once | TRBD1 | TRBV5-8 | CASSRQGLMAEAFF | TGTGCCAGCAGCCGACAGGGATTAATGGCTGAAGCTTTCTTT
TRBJ2-1 | - | TRBD2 | TRBV18 | CASSPATSGGVNEQFF | TGTGCCAGCTCACCAGCGACTAGCGGGGGAGTAAATGAGCAGTTCTTC
TRBJ1-2 | - | - | TRBV5-1 | CASSLGLRVWNYGYTF | TGCGCCAGCAGCTTGGGCCTCAGGGTTTGGAACTATGGCTACACCTTC
TRBJ1-1 | - | - | TRBV7-2 | CASSLAVGFRTEAFF | TGTGCCAGCAGCTTAGCGGTCGGGTTTCGAACTGAAGCTTTCTTT